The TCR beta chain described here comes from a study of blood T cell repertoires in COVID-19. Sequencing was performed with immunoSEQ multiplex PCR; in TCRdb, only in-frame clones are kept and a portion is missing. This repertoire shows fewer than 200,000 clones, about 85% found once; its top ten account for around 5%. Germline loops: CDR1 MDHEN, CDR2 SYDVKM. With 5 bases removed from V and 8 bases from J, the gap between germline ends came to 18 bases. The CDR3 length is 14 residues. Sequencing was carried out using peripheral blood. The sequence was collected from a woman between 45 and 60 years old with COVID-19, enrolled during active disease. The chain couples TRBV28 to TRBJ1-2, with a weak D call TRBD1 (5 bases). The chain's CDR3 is CASSNRGTVVGYTF. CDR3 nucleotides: TGTGCCAGCAGTAATAGGGGTACCGTCGTGGGCTACACCTTC.